This TCR beta chain was profiled in a study of T-cell memory formation after mild COVID-19. Findings and limits, study-wide: Cross-reactive memory apparently joined, as some responding clones appeared in pre-infection memory. Clones which contracted sat mainly in CM and EM if CD4+, and in EMRA if CD8+. CD4+ bias marked clones expanding day 15 to 37, unlike balanced contracting clones.

CDR3 size: 15 residues. The germline CDR1 and CDR2 sequences are SGHAT and FQNNGV. Trimming pared 6 bases from V and 8 bases from J, leaving 20 bases between. Details on this clonotype: Its antigen is not known.

TCRalpha and TCRbeta libraries used 5'RACE with constant-segment primers and UMIs. TCRdb analysed the 5' RACE reads with MiXCR anew, one entry per CDR3 protein. The sample has 120,000 or so distinct CDR3 sequences, over 15% seen once. The sample taken for sequencing was PBMCs or a T cell subset sorted from them (not recorded which). V gene TRBV11-2 combines with J gene TRBJ2-1; D perhaps matches TRBD1 (6 bases). The TCR originated in a man aged 18 to 30 who had mild COVID-19 (a few samples of this study predate the infection). Cell type and time point are not known. CDR3 sequence (DNA): TGTGCCAGCAGTTTGTCCTTCACAGGGACGGATGAGCAGTTCTTC. As protein: CASSLSFTGTDEQFF.